These 29 T cell receptor beta chains were sequenced from one sample in a study of T cells in Graves' hyperthyroidism and ophthalmopathy. It was RNA transcripts that yielded the amplified TCR beta CDR3 regions. First-round RT-PCR targeting the TCR CDR3 was performed with the HTBI primer set. TCRdb re-analysed the multiplex PCR reads in MiXCR, keeping a single row per CDR3 protein. Seen here are around 280,000 distinct CDR3 sequences, about 13% observed once, and the top ten hold around 8%. The specimen was blood. The source is a woman aged 40 to 50 with Graves' hyperthyroidism.

V gene TRBV18 combines with J gene TRBJ2-7; D may be TRBD1 (6 bases). CDR1 KGHSH and CDR2 LQKENI come from the germline V gene. Trimming took 2 bases from V and 5 from J, leaving 10 bases between them. The CDR3 consists of 13 residues. The CDR3 DNA reads as TGTGCCAGCTCACCAAGACAGGCCCACGAGCAGTACTTC. As protein: CASSPRQAHEQYF. The full variable domain, its missing parts supplied by reference TRBV18 and TRBJ2-7, is NAGVMQNPRHLVRRRGQEARLRCSPMKGHSHVYWYRQLPEEGLKFMVYLQKENIIDESGMPKERFSAEFPKEGPSILRIQQVVRGDSAAYFCASSPRQAHEQYFGPGTRLTVT.

This clonotype was counted ten times or more. The gene calls are TRBV7-8 and TRBJ2-7, with 8 bases matching TRBD1. The CDR3 length is 15 residues. The germline gives CDR1 SGHVS, CDR2 FQNEAQ. Trimming took 2 bases from V and 5 from J; bases not matched to a gene: 8. The CDR3 here is CASSLYGTGIHEQYF. CDR3 nucleotides: TGTGCCAGCAGCTTATATGGGACAGGCATCCACGAGCAGTACTTC.

This clonotype was detected many times. The chain is built from TRBV20-1 and TRBJ2-4; 9 positions agree with TRBD1. CDR1 is DFQATT and CDR2 is SNEGSKA in the germline V gene (reference sequence). The CDR3 spans 15 residues. V was pared by 3 bases and J by 2 bases, with 5 bases of the junction left unmatched. This chain's CDR3 is CSASMGTGTKNIQYF. CDR3 nucleotide sequence: TGCAGTGCTAGTATGGGGACAGGGACCAAAAACATTCAGTACTTC.

Many counts were recorded for this clonotype. The chain has TRBV30 and TRBJ2-7; 9 nucleotides line up with TRBD2. This CDR3 contains 14 residues. V shed 4 bases and J 2 bases; nucleotides not matched to a gene: 6. Germline CDR1 is GTSNPN and CDR2 is SVGIG (reference sequence). As DNA, the CDR3 is TGTGCCTGGACGAAGACTAGCGGAACCTACGAGCAGTACTTC. It yields the protein CAWTKTSGTYEQYF.

V usage is TRBV30 and J usage is TRBJ1-1; no reliable D call. The CDR3 length is 10 residues. Trimming removed 4 bases from V and 6 bases from J, with 6 bases in between. Germline V gene sequence: CDR1 GTSNPN, CDR2 SVGIG (reference sequence). Here the CDR3 reads CAWKPAEAFF. CDR3 bases: TGTGCCTGGAAGCCCGCTGAAGCTTTCTTT. Full variable domain (rest looked up from reference TRBV30 and TRBJ1-1): SQTIHQWPATLVQPVGSPLSLECTVEGTSNPNLYWYRQAAGRGLQLLFYSVGIGQISSEVPQNLSASRPQDRQFILSSKKLLLSDSGFYLCAWKPAEAFFGQGTRLTVV.

This clonotype occurred many times. The chain has TRBV12-3 or TRBV12-4 and TRBJ1-5; a weak D match, TRBD1 (5 bases). This CDR3 contains 13 residues. V was cut by 2 bases and J by 5 bases, with 7 bases left in between. CDR3 loop: CASSLSGDQPQHF. Written as DNA, the CDR3 is TGTGCCAGCAGTTTATCGGGGGATCAGCCCCAGCATTTT.

Many counts were recorded for this clonotype. This chain joins TRBV14 and TRBJ2-3; D might be TRBD2 (5 bases). V dropped 4 bases and J dropped 5 bases, with 10 bases sitting between them. Germline V gives CDR1 SGHDN, CDR2 FVKESK. The CDR3 runs 13 residues. CDR3 in DNA: TGTGCCAGCAGCCTGACCCGGGGAGATACGCAGTATTTT. Translating it yields CASSLTRGDTQYF.

This clonotype was detected once. This may be a read error: a much more frequent sequence differs by one nucleotide. The chain uses TRBV15 and TRBJ1-1, with D perhaps TRBD1 (5 bases). The CDR3 runs to 15 residues. The germline V gene has CDR1 LNHNV and CDR2 YYDKDF (reference sequence). The CDR3 coding sequence is TGTGCCACCAGCAGGGGACGGGGAGTGGGCACTGGAGCTTTCTTT. Residues: CATSRGRGVGTGAFF. Based on the CDR3 plus reference TRBV15 and TRBJ1-1, the full variable domain is DAMVIQNPRYQVTQFGKPVTLSCSQTLNHNVMYWYQQKSSQAPKLLFHYYDKDFNNEADTPDNFQSRRPNTSFCFLDIRSPGLGDTAMYLCATSRGRGVGTGAFFGQGTRLTVV.

This clonotype was detected a few times. The chain links TRBV3-1 to TRBJ2-1; D may be TRBD1 (6 bases). CDR3 size: 19 residues. Trimming removed 7 bases from V and 0 bases from J, with 25 bases in between. Germline assignment: CDR1 LGHDT and CDR2 YNNKEL (reference sequence). CDR3 residues: CASTGRAGEIGSSYNEQFF. In DNA, the CDR3 is TGTGCCAGCACCGGCAGGGCAGGGGAGATTGGGAGCTCCTACAATGAGCAGTTCTTC.

In this sample, this clonotype turned up many times. The V and J genes are TRBV2 and TRBJ2-7; 9 bases fit TRBD1. The V gene's germline CDR1 is SNHLY and CDR2 FYNNEI. With V trimmed by 5 bases and J by 4 bases, 12 bases remained unmatched. This CDR3 spans 16 amino acids. CDR3 protein: CASSPPPGQGMYEQYF. CDR3 sequence (DNA): TGTGCCAGCAGTCCTCCCCCGGGACAGGGCATGTACGAGCAGTACTTC.

The rearrangement uses TRBV5-1 and TRBJ2-3; TRBD1 might be the D (6 bases). Germline CDR1 and CDR2: SGHRS and YFSETQ. The CDR3 sequence is 18 residues long. V lost 1 base and J 6 bases, leaving 24 bases between the germline ends. DNA for the CDR3: TGCGCCAGCAGCTTGAATTTTCTGGGGGCGGCCTGCCTTGATACGCAGTATTTT. Protein: CASSLNFLGAACLDTQYF.

V and J are TRBV2 and TRBJ1-1, with D perhaps matching TRBD1 (6 bases). From germline, CDR1 is SNHLY and CDR2 FYNNEI. This CDR3 comprises 15 residues. Trimming took off 2 bases at V and 0 bases at J, with 10 bases between the two ends. The chain's CDR3 is CASSERQGMNTEAFF. CDR3 nucleotide sequence: TGTGCCAGCAGTGAAAGGCAGGGGATGAACACTGAAGCTTTCTTT.

The genes are TRBV29-1 and TRBJ1-3, with D perhaps matching TRBD1 (5 bases). The CDR3 spans 14 residues. The germline V gene has CDR1 SQVTM and CDR2 ANQGSEA. V was cut by 0 bases and J by 2 bases, with 8 bases left in between. Here the CDR3 reads CSVEDPQAGNTIYF. The CDR3 nucleotides read TGCAGCGTTGAAGACCCACAGGCTGGAAACACCATATATTTT. Filled out from reference TRBV29-1 and TRBJ1-3, the complete variable domain reads SAVISQKPSRDICQRGTSLTIQCQVDSQVTMMFWYRQQPGQSLTLIATANQGSEATYESGFVIDKFPISRPNLTFSTLTVSNMSPEDSSIYLCSVEDPQAGNTIYFGEGSWLTVV.

This clonotype has more than one count but fewer than ten. The rearrangement uses TRBV6-2 or TRBV6-3 and TRBJ1-2; 8 positions agree with TRBD1. CDR3 length: 16 residues. Germline values: CDR1 MNHEY, CDR2 SVGEGT. Unmatched junction bases numbered 5, after V lost 0 bases and J lost 2 bases. The CDR3 nucleotides are TGTGCCAGCAGTTACTCTTGGCAGGGGGCGAACTATGGCTACACCTTC. Amino acid sequence: CASSYSWQGANYGYTF.

To note about this clonotype: This may be a read error, as it is one base from a much larger clone. The chain carries TRBV20-1 and TRBJ2-7; 8 nucleotides match TRBD1. From germline, CDR1 is DFQATT and CDR2 SNEGSKA (reference sequence). The CDR3 covers 14 residues. CDR3 region: CSAPIDRGSYDQYF. Here the CDR3 DNA reads TGCAGTGCTCCCATAGACAGGGGATCCTACGATCAGTACTTC.

The chain uses TRBV29-1 and TRBJ1-2, with D unclear. Germline assignment: CDR1 SQVTM and CDR2 ANQGSEA. V lost 0 bases to trimming and J lost 4 bases, with 6 bases between them. CDR3 length: 12 residues. In DNA, the CDR3 is TGCAGCGTTGAAGACAGGTTCTATGGCTACACCTTC. Its translation: CSVEDRFYGYTF.

This clonotype was detected many times. The V and J genes are TRBV30 and TRBJ2-7; possibly TRBD1 or TRBD2 for D (6 bases each). The CDR3 has 14 residues. V was shortened by 0 bases and J by 3 bases, with 12 bases between the two germline ends. Per the germline V gene, CDR1 is GTSNPN and CDR2 is SVGIG (reference sequence). The CDR3 bases are TGTGCCTGGAGTGTAGGGGGGAGTGGCTACGAGCAGTACTTC. Protein: CAWSVGGSGYEQYF.

This clonotype was recorded many times. V usage is TRBV6-1 and J usage is TRBJ2-3; 8 nucleotides match TRBD2. The CDR3 consists of 17 residues. Germline values: CDR1 MNHNS, CDR2 SASEGT. With V trimmed by 5 bases and J by 4 bases, 14 bases remained unmatched. The CDR3 bases are TGTGCCAGCAGTCGGGGGGGGGGCGGGAGTGTCCCAGATACGCAGTATTTT. Translating gives CASSRGGGGSVPDTQYF.

This sequence joins TRBV3-1 and TRBJ2-1; no firm D call. Germline V gene lookup returns CDR1 LGHDT and CDR2 YNNKEL (reference sequence). CDR3 length: 12 residues. The V end lost 3 bases, the J end lost 6 bases, and 6 bases lay between the germline ends. The CDR3, as DNA: TGTGCCAGCAGCCATTTCCCCAATGAGCAGTTCTTC. Its translation: CASSHFPNEQFF.

This clonotype was seen repeatedly, ten times or more. This chain uses TRBV28 with TRBJ1-6; D is unresolved. The CDR3 is made up of 15 amino acids. V dropped 2 bases and J dropped 5 bases, with 10 bases sitting between them. CDR1 is MDHEN, CDR2 SYDVKM, per germline. CDR3 nucleotide sequence: TGTGCCAGCAGTTTAGGTGGGCAGGATAATTCACCCCTCCACTTT. As protein: CASSLGGQDNSPLHF.

This clonotype was counted between two and nine times. The chain recombines TRBV29-1 with TRBJ2-3; D not resolved. The CDR3 runs 14 residues. The V gene lost 6 bases and the J gene lost 1 base, with 14 bases spanning the gap. Germline CDR1 reads SQVTM; CDR2 reads ANQGSEA. The CDR3 protein is CSVTGPTRTDTQYF. The CDR3 nucleotides are TGCAGCGTGACCGGGCCCACGCGCACAGATACGCAGTATTTT.

This clonotype showed up many times. The chain employs TRBV27 and TRBJ1-2; D possibly corresponds to TRBD1 (5 bases). Germline V lookup: CDR1 MNHEY, CDR2 SMNVEV (reference sequence). The CDR3 totals 12 residues. Trimming took off 3 bases at V and 7 bases at J, with 9 bases between the two ends. The CDR3 nucleotides read TGTGCCAGCAGTTTGGCAGGGATTGGCTACACCTTC. Protein product: CASSLAGIGYTF.

This clonotype turned up a few times. The V call is TRBV28, the J call TRBJ1-6, with D possibly being TRBD1 (5 bases). Germline CDR1 and CDR2: MDHEN and SYDVKM. The CDR3 is 13 amino acids. V lost 5 bases and J lost 12, with 14 bases in between. CDR3 loop: CASSRRGSGPLHF. The CDR3 DNA is TGTGCCAGCAGTCGGAGGGGTAGTGGACCCCTCCACTTT. Supplemented by reference TRBV28 and TRBJ1-6, the full variable domain reads DVKVTQSSRYLVKRTGEKVFLECVQDMDHENMFWYRQDPGLGLRLIYFSYDVKMKEKGDIPEGYSVSREKKERFSLILESASTNQTSMYLCASSRRGSGPLHFGNGTRLTVT.

This clonotype was found many times. V and J are TRBV5-5 and TRBJ2-1; D uncertain. V was shortened by 0 bases and J by 6 bases, with 10 bases between the two germline ends. CDR3 length equals 14 residues. CDR1 and CDR2 (germline): SGHKS, YYEKEE (reference sequence). CDR3 coding DNA: TGTGCCAGCAGCTTGGGGTCTGCACTCAATGAGCAGTTCTTC. Translated: CASSLGSALNEQFF.

This clonotype occurred many times. The chain has TRBV28 and TRBJ2-2; 9 bases match TRBD1. Germline CDR1 is MDHEN and CDR2 is SYDVKM. Trimming cost V 4 bases and J 6 bases; bases outside gene matches: 9. The CDR3 has 16 residues. Written as DNA, the CDR3 is TGTGCCAGCAGTTACCCCGGGACAGGGCCCGCCGGGGAGCTGTTTTTT. Protein sequence: CASSYPGTGPAGELFF.

This clonotype occurred many times. The genes are TRBV19 and TRBJ2-5; D perhaps matches TRBD2 (5 bases). CDR3 length: 11 residues. V was pared by 6 bases and J by 4 bases, with 6 bases between. Germline V gene lookup returns CDR1 LNHDA and CDR2 SQIVND (reference sequence). CDR3: CASRSGETQYF. CDR3 DNA sequence: TGTGCCAGTAGGAGCGGAGAGACCCAGTACTTC. Full variable domain (outside the CDR3, taken from reference TRBV19 and TRBJ2-5): DGGITQSPKYLFRKEGQNVTLSCEQNLNHDAMYWYRQDPGQGLRLIYYSQIVNDFQKGDIAEGYSVSREKKESFPLTVTSAQKNPTAFYLCASRSGETQYFGPGTRLLVL.

This clonotype has ten or more counts. The chain uses TRBV6-1 and TRBJ2-3, with a tentative D call TRBD2 (6 bases). The CDR3 covers 16 residues. Germline V CDR1 and CDR2: MNHNS, SASEGT. In nucleotides, the CDR3 is TGTGCGATCACGGAGGGAGTAGCTGCTTTTACAGATACGCAGTATTTT. This sequence encodes CAITEGVAAFTDTQYF.

Concerning this clonotype: Given a much more abundant clone one base away, this may be a read error. CDR3 amino acids: CAWSTGGANVLTF. CDR3 DNA: TGTGCCTGGAGTACGGGGGGGGCCAACGTCCTGACTTTC. V is TRBV30 and J is TRBJ2-6; D possibly corresponds to TRBD2 (5 bases). The length of the CDR3 is 13 residues. CDR1 is GTSNPN, CDR2 SVGIG, per germline (reference sequence). V lost 2 bases and J lost 4, with 6 bases in between.

In its sample, this clonotype was seen many times. The rearrangement uses TRBV3-1 and TRBJ2-2, with TRBD1 matching over 7 bases. V was clipped by 3 bases and J by 1 base; unmatched bases: 2. Germline values: CDR1 LGHDT, CDR2 YNNKEL (reference sequence). This CDR3 has 15 residues. CDR3 in amino acids: CASSQGTENTGELFF. The CDR3 DNA sequence: TGTGCCAGCAGCCAGGGGACAGAGAACACCGGGGAGCTGTTTTTT. The variable domain in full, completed from reference TRBV3-1 and TRBJ2-2, reads DTAVSQTPKYLVTQMGNDKSIKCEQNLGHDTMYWYKQDSKKFLKIMFSYNNKELIINETVPNRFSPKSPDKAHLNLHINSLELGDSAVYFCASSQGTENTGELFFGEGSRLTVL.